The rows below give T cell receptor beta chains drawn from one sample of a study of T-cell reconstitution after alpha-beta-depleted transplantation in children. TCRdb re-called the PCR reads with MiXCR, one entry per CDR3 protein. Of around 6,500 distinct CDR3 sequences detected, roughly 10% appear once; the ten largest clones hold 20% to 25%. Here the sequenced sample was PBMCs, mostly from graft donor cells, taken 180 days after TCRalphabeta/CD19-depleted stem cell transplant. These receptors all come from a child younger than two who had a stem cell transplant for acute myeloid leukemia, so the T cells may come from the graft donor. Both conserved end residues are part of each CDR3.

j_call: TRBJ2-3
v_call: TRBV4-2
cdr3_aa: CASSQAQGALGTDTQYF

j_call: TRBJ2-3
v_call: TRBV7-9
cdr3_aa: CASTPRGQGTDTQYF

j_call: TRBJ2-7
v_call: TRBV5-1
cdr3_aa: CASSAGPLYEQYF

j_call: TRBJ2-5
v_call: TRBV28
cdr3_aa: CASSSPQGAGETQYF

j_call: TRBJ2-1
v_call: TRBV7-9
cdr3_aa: CASSLARGNEQFF

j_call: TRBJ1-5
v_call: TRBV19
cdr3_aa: CASGQGPNQPQHF

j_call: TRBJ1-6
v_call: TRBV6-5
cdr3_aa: CASSRQGSHSPLHF

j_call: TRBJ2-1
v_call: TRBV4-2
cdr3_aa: CASSQDAGGNEQFF

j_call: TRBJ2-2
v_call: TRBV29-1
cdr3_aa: CSVEGGINTGELFF

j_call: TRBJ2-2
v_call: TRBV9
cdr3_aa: CASSVGGGGTGELFF

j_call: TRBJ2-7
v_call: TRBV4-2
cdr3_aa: CASSQERSSGRNEQYF

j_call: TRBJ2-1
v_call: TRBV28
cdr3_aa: CASSPRDYTYNEQFF

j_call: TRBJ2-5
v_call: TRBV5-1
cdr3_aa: CASSVVASGTGKETQYF

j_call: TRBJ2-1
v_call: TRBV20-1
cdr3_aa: CSAPRPDYGYNEQFF

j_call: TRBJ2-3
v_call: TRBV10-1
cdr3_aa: CASSESRRARDTQYF

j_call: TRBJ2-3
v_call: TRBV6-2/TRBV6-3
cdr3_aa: CASTQAGTDTQYF

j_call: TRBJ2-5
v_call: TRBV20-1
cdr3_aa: CSARDHRREYQETQYF

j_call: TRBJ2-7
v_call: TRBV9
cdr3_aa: CASSPRGTSDSYEQYF

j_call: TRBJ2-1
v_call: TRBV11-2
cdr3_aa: CASSTGGNNEQFF

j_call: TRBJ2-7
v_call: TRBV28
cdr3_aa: CASSLWGGRGEQYF

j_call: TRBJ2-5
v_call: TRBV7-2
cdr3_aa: CASSFRREGLLETQYF

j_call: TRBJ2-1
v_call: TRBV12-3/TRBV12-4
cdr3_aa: CAISTRLPGFGEQFF

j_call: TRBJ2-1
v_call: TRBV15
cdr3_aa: CATAQGLREQFF

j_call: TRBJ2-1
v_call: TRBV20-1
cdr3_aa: CSARDPSGRAYNEQFF

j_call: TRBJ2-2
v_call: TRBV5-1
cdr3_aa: CASSLALGRSGELFF

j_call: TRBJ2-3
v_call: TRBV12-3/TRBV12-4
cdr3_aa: CASSSGQERDTQYF

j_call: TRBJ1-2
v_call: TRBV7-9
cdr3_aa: CASTTTRGFARLDGYTF

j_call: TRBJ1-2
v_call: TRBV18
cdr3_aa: CASSPGDLNYGYTF

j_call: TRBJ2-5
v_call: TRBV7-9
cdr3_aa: CASSLKGLWETQYF

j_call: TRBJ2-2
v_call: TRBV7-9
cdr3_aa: CASSQPGLYTGELFF

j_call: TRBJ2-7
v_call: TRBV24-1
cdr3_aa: CATDVAGGPQNRYEQYF

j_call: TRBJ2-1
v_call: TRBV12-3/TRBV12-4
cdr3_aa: CASSLFFAGEQFF

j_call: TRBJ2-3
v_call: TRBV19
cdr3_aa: CASSIDGSGADTDTQYF

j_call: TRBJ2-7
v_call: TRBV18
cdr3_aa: CASSPPGGLAGRYEQYF

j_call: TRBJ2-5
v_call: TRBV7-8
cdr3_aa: CASSQRTSGETQYF

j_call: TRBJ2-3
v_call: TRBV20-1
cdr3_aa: CSAPGLAGDTDTQYF

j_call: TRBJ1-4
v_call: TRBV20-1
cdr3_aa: CSARAGWDEKLFF

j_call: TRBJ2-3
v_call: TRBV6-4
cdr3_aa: CASIGSPDRTDTQYF

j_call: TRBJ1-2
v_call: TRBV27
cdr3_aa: CASSPRQVRKGNYGYTF

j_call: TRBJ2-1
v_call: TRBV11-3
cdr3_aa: CASSKGGTHNEQFF

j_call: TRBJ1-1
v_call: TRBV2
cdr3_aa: CASSLDRDAEAFF